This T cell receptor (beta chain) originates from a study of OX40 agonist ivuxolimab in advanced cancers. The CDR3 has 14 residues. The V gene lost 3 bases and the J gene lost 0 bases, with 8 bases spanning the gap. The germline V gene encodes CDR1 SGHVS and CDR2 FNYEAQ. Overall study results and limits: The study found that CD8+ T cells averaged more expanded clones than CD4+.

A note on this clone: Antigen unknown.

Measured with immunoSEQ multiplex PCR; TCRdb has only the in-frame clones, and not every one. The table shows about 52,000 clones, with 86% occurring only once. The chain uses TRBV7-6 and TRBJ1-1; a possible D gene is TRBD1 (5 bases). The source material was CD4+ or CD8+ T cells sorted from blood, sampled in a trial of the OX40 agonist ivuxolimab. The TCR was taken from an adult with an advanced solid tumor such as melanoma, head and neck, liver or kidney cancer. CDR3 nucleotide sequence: TGTGCCAGCAGCTTTTCAGGGCTGAACACTGAAGCTTTCTTT. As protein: CASSFSGLNTEAFF. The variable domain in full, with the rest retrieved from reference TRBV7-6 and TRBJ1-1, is GAGVSQSPRYKVTKRGQDVALRCDPISGHVSLYWYRQALGQGPEFLTYFNYEAQQDKSGLPNDRFSAERPEGSISTLTIQRTEQRDSAMYRCASSFSGLNTEAFFGQGTRLTVV.